This T cell receptor (beta chain) comes out of a study of T cell clonality in common variable immunodeficiency (dated by TCRdb to about 2015). For sequencing input, CVID and control samples contributed equivalent amounts of genomic DNA. For every sample, a 60 bp segment covering the rearranged TCRbeta CDR3 region was amplified and then sequenced. TCRbeta amplification used the immunoSEQ assay, a bias-corrected multiplex PCR with high-throughput sequencing. The paper's data handling went like this. Each unique nucleotide sequence was treated as a clone and annotated with V, D and J genes, copy number and frequency. Sequences were labeled productive if in frame, and non-productive if out of frame or containing stop codons. Clonality was calculated from Shannon's entropy as previously described. The predicted amino acid sequences of productive clones were used to derive mean CDR3 Kyte-Doolittle hydropathy. The R hclust function was used to hierarchically cluster scaled V gene usage with Manhattan distance and complete linkage. Sharing of clones by CDR3 amino acid sequence was evaluated through resampling of 12 repertoires per group over 100 rounds. Repertoires were searched for more than 55 published EBV-specific and 200 to 300 published CMV-specific TCRbeta sequences. Two CVID samples that yielded fewer than 10,000 sequences were excluded from the analysis, so roughly 42 CVID repertoires were retained. This is the immuneACCESS table as TCRdb keeps it, with only in-frame sequences that have V and J called. A part of the clones is gone; compared with another copy, unresolved V genes explain less than half, and the rest is unexplained. The DNA was the basis for D and trimming; V, J and clone size are from that table. With about 5,000 clones recorded, this sample contains no clone counted only once. The ten largest clonotypes hold approximately 15% of the sample.

Results the study describes overall, beyond this receptor: Even though DNA input was the same, control samples had an average of about 89,000 unique sequences each, compared with approximately 30,000 in CVID samples. Reportedly, TCRbeta sequences from CVID had fewer deletions and N-nucleotide insertions, and highly modified clones with 13 or more V deletions were absent from CVID. According to the authors, finding the cause of the higher clonality in CVID would require sequencing the repertoires of T cell subpopulations. Correlations between repertoire features and clinical complications were limited by patient heterogeneity within the CVID cohort. Compared with healthy controls, CVID subjects showed increased TCRbeta clonality (t-test p = 0.018), a feature most characteristic of about a third of subjects. Fewer TCRbeta clones were shared among CVID subjects than among healthy controls (p < 0.0001).

From a lookup of the germline V gene, CDR1 and CDR2 are SGHTA and FQGNSA. V is reduced by 1 base and J by 9 bases, leaving a spacing of 10 bases between them. Reading from cysteine to phenylalanine, the CDR3 counts 13 amino acids. Sequencing covers 30 bases of the CDR3, shown here with the frame starting at base 1. CVID was diagnosed by standard criteria: serum IgG, IgA and/or IgM reduced below normal range, plus specific antibody deficiency. A total of about 44 subjects (approximately 15 female and about 30 male; age range about 9 to 65 years, mean age 40) were included in the CVID group. Most CVID patients and most healthy controls were of Caucasian heritage. At the time of study participation, every CVID subject had been on replacement immunoglobulin therapy for one year or longer. When blood was collected, none of the CVID subjects were ill or on immunomodulatory or immunosuppressive medication. Heparinized peripheral whole blood samples of about 5 to 8.5 ml were obtained from each donor. Genomic DNA from adults with common variable immune deficiency (CVID) and from healthy adult controls was the source for sequencing TCRbeta CDR3 repertoires. Diluted blood was subjected to density centrifugation over Hypaque 1077 or Ficoll-Paque for isolation of peripheral blood mononuclear cells. Genomic DNA was obtained from unsorted mononuclear cells using either Qiagen column purification or a centrifugation-based method.

As regards this clone: There is no known antigen for this receptor. The read finishes 3 residues shy of the CDR3 end, and the germline J gene is used to complete it.

Sequenced material: peripheral blood mononuclear cells. This clonotype was sampled from a human donor with common variable immunodeficiency. The V and J genes are TRBV7-2 and TRBJ1-5; a tentative D call is TRBD1 (5 bases match). The DNA read from the CDR3 is TGTGCCAGCAGCTTAGACAGGATTCGGCCC. It encodes CASSLDRIRP. Given in full, the CDR3 is CASSLDRIRPQHF. With the portions outside the CDR3 filled from the reference TRBV7-2 and TRBJ1-5 genes, the complete variable region becomes GAGVSQSPSNKVTEKGKDVELRCDPISGHTALYWYRQSLGQGLEFLIYFQGNSAPDKSGLPSDRFSAERTGGSVSTLTIQRTQQEDSAVYLCASSLDRIRPQHFGDGTRLSIL.